This T cell receptor (beta chain) was sequenced in a study of CXCR3-negative and CXCR3-positive naive CD8 T cells. Study as a whole: Across all libraries, TRB reads numbered roughly 150 million, with about 1.5 +/- 0.3 million in each library. Study-wide findings and caveats: Partly lower CXCR3 expression followed cryopreservation, and most assays relied on fresh PBMCs.

The CDR3 length is 13 residues. Germline V gene lookup returns CDR1 SGHVS and CDR2 FQNEAQ. Note on this clonotype: Antigen: not known.

The TRB libraries of cDNA were built by UMI-labeled 5' RACE. TCRdb re-called the 5' RACE reads; every CDR3 protein appears as one record, without DNA. In total, the table holds tens of thousands of distinct CDR3 sequences. This sequence originates from a human donor in good health. Some clones in this sample may be carry-over from other donors' samples. The V and J genes are TRBV7-8 and TRBJ2-5; the TRBD1 assignment by TCRdb is unverifiable without DNA. Sequencing input: naive CXCR3- CD8+ T cells from blood. Subset indicated: CD45RO-CCR7+CD27+CD95- naive CD8+ T cells lacking CXCR3 (TNR3-). This chain's CDR3 is CASTQGAGETQYF.